This TCR beta chain was observed in a study of T cell responses to AZD1222 COVID-19 vaccine. Using immunoSEQ multiplex PCR, the repertoire was profiled, and TCRdb retains in-frame clones only, with some absent. The data hold more than 95,000 clones, with about 92% observed a single time. CDR1 and CDR2 (germline): LNHNV, YYDKDF (reference sequence). The ends lost 5 bases at V and 6 bases at J; junction bases unmatched: 9. The CDR3 totals 16 residues. Points on this clone: The antigen remains unidentified.

Study results and limitations: No day 14 peak samples; only post-peak repertoires were characterized.

Sample: peripheral blood, taken on day 0 of AZD1222 vaccination. The J gene is TRBJ2-1, the V gene TRBV15; 11 bases align to TRBD2. This clonotype originated in an adult in good health. CDR3 sequence reads: CATSPGGTSGRNEQFF. The CDR3 region has the DNA TGTGCCACCAGCCCCGGGGGGACTAGCGGACGCAATGAGCAGTTCTTC.